Sequencing of this TCR beta chain was carried out in a study of T cell repertoires in cytomegalovirus infection. Across the whole study: Selected CMV epitopes included recently identified HLA-C-restricted ones as well as well-studied HLA-B-restricted ones.

This clonotype was observed once. The antigen remains unidentified. TCRdb redid the calling of the reads with MiXCR, one entry per CDR3 protein. Among approximately 1,000,000 distinct CDR3 sequences, approximately 31% were seen once, and the ten largest hold roughly an eighth. The V end lost 7 bases, the J end lost 11 bases, and 20 bases lay between the germline ends. The CDR3 totals 13 residues. The V and J genes are TRBV12-3 or TRBV12-4 and TRBJ1-1; D is possibly TRBD1 (5 bases). The material was cultured CD8+ T cells from PBMCs, obtained from culture after CMV antigen stimulation. The sequence was collected from a human donor in good health (CMV status not recorded). Some clones in this sample may be carry-over from other donors' samples. As DNA, the CDR3 is TGTGCCAGCACCCTGGGGGGGGAAGTTTATGCTTTCTTT. Encoded protein: CASTLGGEVYAFF.